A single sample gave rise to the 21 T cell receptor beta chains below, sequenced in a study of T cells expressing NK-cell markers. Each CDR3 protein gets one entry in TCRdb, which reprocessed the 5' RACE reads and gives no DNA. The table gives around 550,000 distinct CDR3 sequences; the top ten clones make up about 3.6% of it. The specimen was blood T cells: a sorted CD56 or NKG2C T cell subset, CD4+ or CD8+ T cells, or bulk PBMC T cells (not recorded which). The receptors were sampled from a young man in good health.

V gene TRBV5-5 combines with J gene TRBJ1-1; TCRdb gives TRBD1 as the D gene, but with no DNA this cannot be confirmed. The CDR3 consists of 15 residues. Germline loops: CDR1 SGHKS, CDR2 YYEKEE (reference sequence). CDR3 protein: CASSPTGAQGTEAFF.

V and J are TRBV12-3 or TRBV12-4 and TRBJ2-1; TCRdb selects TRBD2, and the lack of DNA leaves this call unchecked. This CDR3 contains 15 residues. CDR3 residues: CASSFGSVPYNEQFF.

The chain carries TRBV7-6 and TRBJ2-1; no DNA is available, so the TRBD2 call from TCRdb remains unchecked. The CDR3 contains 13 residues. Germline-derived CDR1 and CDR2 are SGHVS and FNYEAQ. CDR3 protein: CASSLTGPGEQFF.

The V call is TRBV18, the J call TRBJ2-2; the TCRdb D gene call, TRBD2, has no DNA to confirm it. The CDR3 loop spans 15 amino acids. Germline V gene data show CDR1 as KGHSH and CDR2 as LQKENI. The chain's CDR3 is CASSPLGLGGGELFF.

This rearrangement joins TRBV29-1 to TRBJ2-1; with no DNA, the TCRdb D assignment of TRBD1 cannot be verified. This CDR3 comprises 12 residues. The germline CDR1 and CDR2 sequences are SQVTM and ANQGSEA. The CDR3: CSVVIGGQEQFF.

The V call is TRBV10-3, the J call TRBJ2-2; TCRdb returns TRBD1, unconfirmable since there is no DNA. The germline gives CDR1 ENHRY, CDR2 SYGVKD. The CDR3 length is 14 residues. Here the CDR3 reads CAITPGGDTGELFF.

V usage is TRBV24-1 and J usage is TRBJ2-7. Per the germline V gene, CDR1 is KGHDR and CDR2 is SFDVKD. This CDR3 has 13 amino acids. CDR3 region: CATSDDLAYEQYF.

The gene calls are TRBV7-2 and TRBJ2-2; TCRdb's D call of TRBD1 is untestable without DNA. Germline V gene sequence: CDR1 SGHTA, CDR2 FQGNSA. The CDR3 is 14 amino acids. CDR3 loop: CASSLTGFVGELFF.

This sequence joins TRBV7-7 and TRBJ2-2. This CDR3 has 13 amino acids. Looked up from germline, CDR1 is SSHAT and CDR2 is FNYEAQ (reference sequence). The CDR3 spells CASSFGLRGELFF.

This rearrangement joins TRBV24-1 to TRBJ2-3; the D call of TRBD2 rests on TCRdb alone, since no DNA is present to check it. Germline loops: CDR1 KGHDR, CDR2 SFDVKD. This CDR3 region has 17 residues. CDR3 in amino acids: CATSDLGSGPRSDTQYF.

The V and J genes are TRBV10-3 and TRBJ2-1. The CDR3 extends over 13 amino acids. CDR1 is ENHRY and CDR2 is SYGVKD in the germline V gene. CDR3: CAMGFTAYNEQFF.

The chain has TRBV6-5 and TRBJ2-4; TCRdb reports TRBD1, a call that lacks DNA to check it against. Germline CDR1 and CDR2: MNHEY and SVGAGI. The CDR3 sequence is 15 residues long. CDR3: CASSYEWGVKNIQYF.

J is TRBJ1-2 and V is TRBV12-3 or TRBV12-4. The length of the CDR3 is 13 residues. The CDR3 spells CASRVSTVYGYTF.

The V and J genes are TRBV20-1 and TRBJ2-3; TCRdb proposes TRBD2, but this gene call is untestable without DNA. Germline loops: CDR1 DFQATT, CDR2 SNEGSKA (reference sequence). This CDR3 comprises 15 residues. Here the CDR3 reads CSARLTSELTDTQYF.

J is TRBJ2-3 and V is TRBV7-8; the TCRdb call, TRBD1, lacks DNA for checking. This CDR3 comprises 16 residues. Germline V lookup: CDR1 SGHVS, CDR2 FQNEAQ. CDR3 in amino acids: CASSLLGGQGTDTQYF.

CDR3 region: CASSLGRQFTDTQYF. V gene TRBV7-8 combines with J gene TRBJ2-3. The CDR3 has 15 residues. Germline V gene lookup returns CDR1 SGHVS and CDR2 FQNEAQ.

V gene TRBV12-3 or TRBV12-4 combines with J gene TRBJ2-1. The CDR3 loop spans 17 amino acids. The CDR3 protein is CASSLVGTGGPYNEQFF.

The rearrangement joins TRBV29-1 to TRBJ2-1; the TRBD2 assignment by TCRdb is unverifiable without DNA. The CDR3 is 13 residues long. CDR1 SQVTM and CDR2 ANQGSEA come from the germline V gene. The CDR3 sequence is CSIGSWAYNEQFF.

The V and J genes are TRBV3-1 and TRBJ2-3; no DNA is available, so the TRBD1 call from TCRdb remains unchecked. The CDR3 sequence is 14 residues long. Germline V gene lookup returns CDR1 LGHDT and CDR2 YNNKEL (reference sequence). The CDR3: CASSQGPPPDTQYF.

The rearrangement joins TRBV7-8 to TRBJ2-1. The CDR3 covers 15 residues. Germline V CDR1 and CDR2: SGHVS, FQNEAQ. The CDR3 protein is CASSLELSRLAEQFF.

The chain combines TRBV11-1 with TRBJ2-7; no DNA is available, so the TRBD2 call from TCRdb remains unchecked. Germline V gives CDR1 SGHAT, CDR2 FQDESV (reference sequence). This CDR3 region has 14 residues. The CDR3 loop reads CASSARLADYEQYF.